Listed below are T cell receptor beta chains from one sample, sequenced in a study of blood T cell repertoires in COVID-19. The protocol was immunoSEQ multiplex PCR, while the TCRdb copy is restricted to in-frame clones and leaves out a portion. The sample comprises a few hundred thousand clones, 82% of which are singletons, and approximately 16% rests with the top ten. Source material: PBMCs or T cells enriched from blood (not recorded which). The receptors come from a man between 40 and 49 years old who had recovered from COVID-19. The CDR3 runs from the conserved cysteine through the conserved F or W. D genes are given only for firm matches. Size tells how often a clone was seen (once, few, many) or the class of an expanded clone, and some rows leave it out.

j_call | clone_size | d_call | v_call | cdr3_nt | cdr3_aa
TRBJ2-5 | . | . | TRBV7-9 | TGTGCCAGCAGCTTAGGTCAAGGAGAGGGGACCCAGTACTTC | CASSLGQGEGTQYF
TRBJ2-3 | . | TRBD2 | TRBV5-1 | TGCGCCAGCAGCTGGCGCGGGGGGGCTGGGGAAGATACGCAGTATTTT | CASSWRGGAGEDTQYF
TRBJ2-2 | few | . | TRBV3-1/TRBV3-2 | TGTGCCAGCAGCCAAGTCGCACTCGGGGAGCTGTTTTTT | CASSQVALGELFF
TRBJ2-5 | once | TRBD2 | TRBV15 | TGTGCCACCAGCAGACCCCGGGGGGGTAGTTGGGAGACCCAGTACTTC | CATSRPRGGSWETQYF
TRBJ1-4 | . | . | TRBV28 | TGTGCCAGCAGTTTATTCGGGGGGCGGGTTATAACTAATGAAAAACTGTTTTTT | CASSLFGGRVITNEKLFF
TRBJ1-4 | . | TRBD1 | TRBV5-1 | TGCGCCAGCAGCTTACAGGGGAGCGGTAATGAAAAACTGTTTTTT | CASSLQGSGNEKLFF
TRBJ2-1 | . | TRBD2 | TRBV27 | TGTGCCAGCAGTTTACCGACTCCGGGACTAGCGGGGTGGAATGAGCAGTTCTTC | CASSLPTPGLAGWNEQFF
TRBJ1-4 | once | . | TRBV29-1 | TGTAGCGCCGGGGAGCGTGAAAAACTGTTTTTT | CSAGEREKLFF
TRBJ2-3 | . | TRBD2 | TRBV28 | TGTGCCAGCAGTCCTCCGGGACTAGCTGTAGATACGCAGTATTTT | CASSPPGLAVDTQYF
TRBJ1-1 | . | TRBD1 | TRBV5-4 | TGTGCCAGCAGCACCCGGAGGACAGGGGCCACTGAAGCTTTCTTT | CASSTRRTGATEAFF
TRBJ2-7 | few | . | TRBV7-3 | TGTGCCAGCAGCCCACCGGGAAGCGACGAGCAGTACTTC | CASSPPGSDEQYF
TRBJ2-2 | . | . | TRBV2 | TGTGCCAGCAGTGACGACACCGGGGAGCTGTTTTTT | CASSDDTGELFF
TRBJ2-1 | once | TRBD2 | TRBV18 | TGTGCCAGCTCACCAGGGACTAGCGGAAACAATGAGCAGTTCTTC | CASSPGTSGNNEQFF
TRBJ1-1 | . | . | TRBV3-1/TRBV3-2 | TGTGCCAGCAGCCAAACGGGCAGGGGTGAAGCTTTCTTT | CASSQTGRGEAFF
TRBJ2-1 | . | TRBD2 | TRBV28 | TGTGCCAGCAGTTTATCCGCGGGAGGCGGTGATAATGAGCAGTTCTTC | CASSLSAGGGDNEQFF
TRBJ2-1 | . | . | TRBV7-3 | TGTGCCAGCAGCCCAACTACTAGCAACAATGAGCAGTTCTTC | CASSPTTSNNEQFF
TRBJ2-7 | . | . | TRBV4-3 | TGCGCCAGCAGCCTCCGGGACATCGACTACGAGCAGTACTTC | CASSLRDIDYEQYF
TRBJ1-2 | . | . | TRBV24-1 | TGTGCCACCAGGGCAGCGGGACCGAGCTATGGCTACACCTTC | CATRAAGPSYGYTF
TRBJ1-2 | . | . | TRBV10-2 | TGCGCCAGCAGTGACGCGGCACACTATGGCTACACCTTC | CASSDAAHYGYTF
TRBJ2-7 | . | . | TRBV7-3 | TGTGCCAGCAGCCCTCGGGGTTGGTACGAGCAGTACTTC | CASSPRGWYEQYF
TRBJ1-5 | few | . | TRBV5-1 | TGCGCCAGCAGCTTAGAGGGGGTGGTTAATCAGCCCCAGCATTTT | CASSLEGVVNQPQHF
TRBJ1-5 | once | TRBD1 | TRBV6-4 | TGTGCCAGCAGTGTGGACAGGGACCAGCCCCAGCATTTT | CASSVDRDQPQHF
TRBJ2-1 | . | TRBD1 | TRBV15 | TGTGCCACCAGCAGACAACCGACAGGGGGCCCCTACAATGAGCAGTTCTTC | CATSRQPTGGPYNEQFF
TRBJ1-4 | . | . | TRBV19 | TGTGCCAGTAGTCAGGCGGGTGCAACTAATGAAAAACTGTTTTTT | CASSQAGATNEKLFF
TRBJ1-5 | . | . | TRBV27 | TGTGCCAGCAGTTTAATCAGGACAGCGGGGGAACCCCAGCATTTT | CASSLIRTAGEPQHF
TRBJ1-5 | . | . | TRBV6-1 | TGTGCCAGCAGTGAACGGACAGCTAGCAATCAGCCCCAGCATTTT | CASSERTASNQPQHF
TRBJ1-4 | . | TRBD1 | TRBV3-1/TRBV3-2 | TGTGCCAGCAGCTCATACAGGGGGGCTAATGAAAAACTGTTTTTT | CASSSYRGANEKLFF